This T cell receptor (beta chain) was found in a study of control samples from healthy donors and cancer patients. The germline V gene encodes CDR1 LNHDA and CDR2 SQIVND (reference sequence). The CDR3 covers 16 residues. Trimming removed 0 bases at V and 3 bases at J, with 14 bases between. Clones were sequenced by immunoSEQ multiplex PCR, and TCRdb holds only the in-frame ones, with some missing. The profile covers 110,000 or so clones, with 85% to 90% appearing a single time and about an eighth taken by the ten largest. The receptor was derived from a man aged 25-40 years in good health. The specimen sequenced was blood. The V and J genes are TRBV19 and TRBJ1-2; D ambiguous. The chain's CDR3 is CASSIDQAREYYGYTF. The CDR3 coding sequence is TGTGCCAGTAGTATAGATCAGGCTCGGGAGTACTATGGCTACACCTTC.